These 20 T cell receptor beta chains originate from one sample sequenced in a study of breast tumors, draining lymph nodes, adjacent tissues. Axillary draining lymph nodes of breast cancer patients supplied the node samples. Each CDR3 protein is one row after TCRdb ran MiXCR on the multiplex PCR reads. The table has 200,000 to 300,000 distinct CDR3 sequences, roughly 31% seen once. The specimen was axillary lymph node tissue. Receptors originate from a female donor with breast cancer. Some clones in this sample may be carry-over from other donors' samples.

This clonotype turned up a few times. The J gene is TRBJ2-5, the V gene TRBV19, with 9 bases that match TRBD2. This CDR3 region has 15 residues. The V segment lost 3 bases and the J segment 5 bases; nucleotides outside the gene matches: 7. The germline V gene encodes CDR1 LNHDA and CDR2 SQIVND (reference sequence). CDR3 loop: CASSIPSGGIETQYF. In nucleotides, the CDR3 is TGTGCCAGTAGTATCCCCAGCGGGGGGATCGAGACCCAGTACTTC.

This clonotype has at least ten counts. The CDR3: CASSAQILGDTQYF. CDR3 in DNA: TGTGCCAGCAGCGCCCAAATCTTGGGAGATACGCAGTATTTT. The chain couples TRBV11-2 to TRBJ2-3; no reliable D call. The CDR3 runs 14 residues. V was shortened by 5 bases and J by 5 bases, with 14 bases between the two germline ends. CDR1 and CDR2 (germline): SGHAT, FQNNGV.

This clonotype has more than one count but fewer than ten. The chain employs TRBV6-5 and TRBJ2-1; TRBD2 matches at 9 bases. Germline V gene sequence: CDR1 MNHEY, CDR2 SVGAGI. The CDR3 has 18 amino acids. With 8 bases clipped from V and 7 bases from J, the junction kept 21 bases outside the gene matches. CDR3 amino acids: CASPPGREGPYSANEQFF. As DNA, the CDR3 is TGTGCCAGCCCACCCGGGCGGGAGGGCCCTTATTCCGCTAATGAGCAGTTCTTC.

The gene calls are TRBV29-1 and TRBJ2-1; 8 nucleotides line up with TRBD1. V was clipped by 8 bases and J by 7 bases; unmatched bases: 10. The CDR3 is made up of 13 amino acids. The germline V gene has CDR1 SQVTM and CDR2 ANQGSEA. In DNA, the CDR3 is TGCAGCTCCCAGGACAGGGCCGGGAATGAGCAGTTCTTC. It yields the protein CSSQDRAGNEQFF.

The genes are TRBV2 and TRBJ1-4; D remains ambiguous. CDR3 size: 13 residues. Germline loops: CDR1 SNHLY, CDR2 FYNNEI. V lost 7 bases and J 3 bases, leaving 9 bases between the germline ends. In DNA, the CDR3 is TGTGCCAGCACCCGAGAGGCTAATGAAAAACTGTTTTTT. It specifies CASTREANEKLFF. The entire variable domain, with the rest obtained from reference TRBV2 and TRBJ1-4, is as follows: EPEVTQTPSHQVTQMGQEVILRCVPISNHLYFYWYRQILGQKVEFLVSFYNNEISEKSEIFDDQFSVERPDGSNFTLKIRSTKLEDSAMYFCASTREANEKLFFGSGTQLSVL.

This clonotype was observed many times. The chain is built from TRBV12-3 or TRBV12-4 and TRBJ1-6, with 9 bases matching TRBD1. After removal of 5 bases from V and 10 bases from J, the junction contained 18 bases not matched to a gene. The CDR3 totals 18 residues. DNA for the CDR3: TGTGCCAGCAGTCAACCGGGACAGGGATTACCCTTGAGATCACCCCTCCACTTT. This translates into CASSQPGQGLPLRSPLHF.

This clonotype was seen a few times. The rearrangement joins TRBV3-1 to TRBJ2-1; tentatively, D is TRBD2 (6 bases). Germline V gene lookup returns CDR1 LGHDT and CDR2 YNNKEL (reference sequence). The length of the CDR3 is 15 residues. V lost 5 bases and J 0 bases, leaving 11 bases between the germline ends. The CDR3 DNA is TGTGCCAGCAGCAATAGCGGAAGCTCCTACAATGAGCAGTTCTTC. It codes for CASSNSGSSYNEQFF.

Concerning this clonotype itself: The germline gene is not matched at one end of the junction; a read error may be the cause. The chain couples TRBV11-2 to TRBJ2-7; D gene unclear. The CDR3 is 16 residues long. Germline loops: CDR1 SGHAT, CDR2 FQNNGV. CDR3 nucleotide sequence: TGTGCCAGCAACTTAGGTCTTCGGACGGCACCCTACGGGCAGTACTTC. This translates into CASNLGLRTAPYGQYF.

This clonotype has ten or more counts. This chain uses TRBV5-1 with TRBJ2-5, with D possibly being TRBD1 or TRBD2 (5 bases each). CDR3 length equals 14 residues. CDR1 SGHRS and CDR2 YFSETQ come from the germline V gene. V was clipped by 5 bases and J by 0 bases, with 11 bases between them. CDR3 DNA: TGCGCCAGCAGTTATCAGGGACACCAAGAGACCCAGTACTTC. Its translation is CASSYQGHQETQYF.

The sample holds one count of this clonotype. A clone one base away is much larger, so this may be a read error. The chain joins TRBV6-5 to TRBJ2-1; no clear D. Trimming took 4 bases from V and 10 from J, leaving 8 bases between them. The CDR3 runs 11 residues. Germline CDR1 MNHEY, CDR2 SVGAGI. The CDR3 here is CASSSLDEQFF. The CDR3 DNA reads as TGTGCCAGCAGTTCTCTTGACGAGCAGTTCTTC.

This clonotype was picked up many times. V and J are TRBV11-3 and TRBJ2-6, with D tentatively TRBD2 (5 bases). The V and J ends lost 0 bases and 3 bases respectively, with 12 bases between them. This CDR3 has 17 amino acids. Germline values: CDR1 SGHNT, CDR2 YENEEA. This chain's CDR3 is CASSLDHGVGGANVLTF. The CDR3 region has the DNA TGTGCCAGCAGCTTAGATCACGGGGTCGGTGGGGCCAACGTCCTGACTTTC.

This clonotype was recorded many times. J is TRBJ1-5 and V is TRBV4-2; TRBD1 is a possible D gene (5 bases). Per the germline V gene, CDR1 is LGHNA and CDR2 is YNFKEQ. The length of the CDR3 is 14 residues. Trimming removed 0 bases from V and 9 bases from J, with 12 bases in between. The CDR3 here is CASSQDRGEGPQHF. In DNA form, the CDR3 reads TGTGCCAGCAGCCAAGATAGGGGCGAGGGGCCCCAGCATTTT.

Note on this clonotype: This likely comes from a read error, as the CDR3 has no conserved phenylalanine or tryptophan at its end. The chain recombines TRBV11-2 with TRBJ2-5; 7 bases are shared with TRBD1. The CDR3 spans 16 residues. Germline CDR1 and CDR2: SGHAT and FQNNGV. CDR3 amino acids: CASSFPQGGLQETQYL. CDR3 sequence (DNA): TGTGCCAGCAGCTTCCCCCAAGGGGGCCTCCAAGAGACTCAGTACCTC.

Concerning this clonotype itself: A read error is likely, as this CDR3 ends without the conserved phenylalanine or tryptophan. V usage is TRBV5-1 and J usage is TRBJ2-1; 16 bases fit TRBD2. The CDR3 runs 17 residues. Germline V gives CDR1 SGHRS, CDR2 YFSETQ. Trimming took 4 bases from V and 5 from J; bases not matched to a gene: 6. CDR3 region: CASSTGLAGGPHNEQFL. CDR3 DNA: TGCGCCAGCAGCACGGGACTAGCGGGAGGGCCCCACAATGAGCAGTTCCTC.

This clonotype was seen at least ten times. This chain connects TRBV2 to TRBJ2-3; D is perhaps TRBD2 (5 bases). The germline V gene encodes CDR1 SNHLY and CDR2 FYNNEI. The CDR3 spans 15 residues. V was pared by 2 bases and J by 4 bases, with 13 bases between. The CDR3 protein is CASSERLAGADTQYF. DNA for the CDR3: TGTGCCAGCAGTGAAAGGCTAGCTGGGGCAGATACGCAGTATTTT.

This clonotype was picked up many times. This chain connects TRBV12-3 or TRBV12-4 to TRBJ2-7; D may correspond to TRBD1 or TRBD2 (5 bases each). V lost 1 base and J 6 bases, leaving 10 bases between the germline ends. The length of the CDR3 is 13 residues. The CDR3 loop is CASSLGGGGEQYF. The CDR3 region has the DNA TGTGCCAGCAGTTTAGGGGGTGGGGGCGAGCAGTACTTC.

This clonotype was seen a handful of times. This sequence may be a read error, since a much larger clone differs from it by one base. J is TRBJ2-1 and V is TRBV20-1; possible D gene TRBD2, 5 bases. This CDR3 is 12 amino acids long. V lost 3 bases, J lost 7 bases, and 10 bases lay in between. CDR1 is DFQATT, CDR2 SNEGSKA, per germline (reference sequence). DNA of the CDR3: TGCAGTGCTAGCGGGAATAGGAATGAGCAGTTCTTC. Encoded protein: CSASGNRNEQFF.

This clonotype was observed many times. J is TRBJ2-7 and V is TRBV29-1, with D perhaps assigned TRBD1 or TRBD2 (7 bases each). Germline V gene sequence: CDR1 SQVTM, CDR2 ANQGSEA. The length of the CDR3 is 14 residues. Trimming pared 3 bases from V and 4 bases from J, leaving 16 bases between. CDR3 protein: CSVDQGGGSYEQYF. As DNA, the CDR3 is TGCAGCGTTGACCAAGGGGGCGGGAGTTACGAGCAGTACTTC.

The J gene is TRBJ1-5, the V gene TRBV27; 7 bases align to TRBD1. The CDR3 consists of 13 residues. V gave up 3 bases and J gave up 5 bases; unmatched junction bases: 1. Looked up from germline, CDR1 is MNHEY and CDR2 is SMNVEV (reference sequence). CDR3 DNA sequence: TGTGCCAGCAGTTTCGGACAGGATCAGCCCCAGCATTTT. Encoded protein: CASSFGQDQPQHF.

There are many counts of this clonotype. V gene TRBV20-1 combines with J gene TRBJ2-7, with TRBD2 matching over 8 bases. This CDR3 is built from 16 residues. Germline loops: CDR1 DFQATT, CDR2 SNEGSKA (reference sequence). V dropped 2 bases and J dropped 7; count of bases not matched to a gene: 16. The CDR3 sequence: CSARSRLVAGSGEQYF. Written as DNA, the CDR3 is TGCAGTGCTAGAAGCCGATTGGTAGCGGGATCGGGGGAGCAGTACTTC.